The 18 T cell receptor beta chains below come from one sample, sequenced in a study of shared T cell receptors in the human thymus. Sequencing was performed with immunoSEQ multiplex PCR; in TCRdb, only in-frame clones are kept and a portion is missing. The sample yields hundreds of thousands of clones, 70% to 80% seen once. In addition, the sample was reused for a study of human thymus T cells.

The sample taken for sequencing was thymocytes. The source is a boy under two years old with a congenital heart defect.

This clone has a single count. This chain joins TRBV5-1 and TRBJ1-1, with TRBD1 matching 8 bases. The V gene's germline CDR1 is SGHRS and CDR2 YFSETQ. The ends lost 4 bases at V and 1 base at J; junction bases unmatched: 6. The CDR3 runs 15 residues. CDR3 coding DNA: TGCGCCAGCAGCGCACCACAGGGGGGGAACACTGAAGCTTTCTTT. This gives the protein CASSAPQGGNTEAFF.

V usage is TRBV6-1 and J usage is TRBJ2-1; 11 nucleotides agree with TRBD2. The CDR3 consists of 15 residues. J lost 12 bases, V lost 1 base, and 8 bases had no gene match. Germline CDR1 reads MNHNS; CDR2 reads SASEGT. CDR3 nucleotides: TGTGCCAGCAGTGAAGAGCCGACTAGCGGGGCAGGGCAGTTCTTC. Residues: CASSEEPTSGAGQFF.

In its sample, this clone was seen once. The rearrangement joins TRBV4-3 to TRBJ2-5; TRBD2 matches at 9 bases. Germline assignment: CDR1 LGHNA and CDR2 YSLEER. J was trimmed by 2 bases and V by 1 base; bases with no gene match: 2. The CDR3 spans 15 residues. The CDR3 loop is CASSQGGREQETQYF. DNA of the CDR3: TGCGCCAGCAGCCAAGGCGGGAGGGAACAAGAGACCCAGTACTTC.

This clone has a single count. The V gene is TRBV18, the J gene TRBJ1-3, with D possibly TRBD1 on 6 matching bases. The V end was cut by 4 bases, the J end by 4 bases, with 20 bases between. The length of the CDR3 is 17 residues. CDR1 KGHSH and CDR2 LQKENI come from the germline V gene. The CDR3 sequence: CASSRGGQFFPGNTIYF. For the CDR3, the DNA is TGTGCCAGCTCACGAGGCGGACAGTTCTTTCCAGGAAACACCATATATTTT. Full variable domain (remainder filled in from reference TRBV18 and TRBJ1-3): NAGVMQNPRHLVRRRGQEARLRCSPMKGHSHVYWYRQLPEEGLKFMVYLQKENIIDESGMPKERFSAEFPKEGPSILRIQQVVRGDSAAYFCASSRGGQFFPGNTIYFGEGSWLTVV.

J is TRBJ1-4 and V is TRBV2; D is undetermined. The CDR3 consists of 15 residues. CDR1 is SNHLY and CDR2 is FYNNEI in the germline V gene. V lost 6 bases and J 4 bases, leaving 15 bases between the germline ends. As DNA, the CDR3 is TGTGCCAGCAGCGGCGGCCGTCACCATAATGAAAAACTGTTTTTT. It yields the protein CASSGGRHHNEKLFF.

The rearrangement links TRBV19 to TRBJ2-1, with 9 bases aligning to TRBD2. The CDR3 contains 15 residues. Trimming at V came to 1 base and at J to 2 bases, leaving 0 bases not matched to a gene. Germline lookup yields CDR1 LNHDA and CDR2 SQIVND (reference sequence). CDR3 sequence: CASSIGGRAYNEQFF. The CDR3, as DNA: TGTGCCAGTAGTATAGGCGGGAGGGCCTACAATGAGCAGTTCTTC.

The rearrangement links TRBV2 to TRBJ2-7; 12 nucleotides align to TRBD2. V gave up 6 bases and J gave up 2 bases; unmatched junction bases: 23. Germline CDR1 reads SNHLY; CDR2 reads FYNNEI. This CDR3 region has 21 residues. The CDR3 sequence: CASSASPGRVLAGGEAYEQYF. The CDR3 coding sequence is TGTGCCAGCAGCGCCTCCCCGGGACGGGTGCTAGCGGGAGGGGAGGCCTACGAGCAGTACTTC.

This clone was recorded only once. The chain has TRBV11-2 and TRBJ2-1; 14 bases match TRBD2. This CDR3 spans 18 amino acids. Germline V gene sequence: CDR1 SGHAT, CDR2 FQNNGV. Trimming cost V 3 bases and J 7 bases; bases outside gene matches: 11. For the CDR3, the DNA is TGTGCCAGCAGCTTGTACAGGACTAGCGGGAGGAGGGGGAATGAGCAGTTCTTC. This encodes CASSLYRTSGRRGNEQFF.

The table lists this clone with a few counts. The chain joins TRBV5-4 to TRBJ1-4; D uncertain. Germline CDR1 SGHNT, CDR2 YYREEE (reference sequence). This CDR3 is built from 14 residues. Trimming shortened V by 3 bases and J by 10 bases, and 16 bases separated the two germline ends. Here the CDR3 reads CASSSPVEDGKLFF. The CDR3 nucleotides are TGTGCCAGCAGCTCCCCGGTCGAGGATGGAAAACTGTTTTTT.

This clone was seen once. The chain uses TRBV4-3 and TRBJ2-7; 12 nucleotides line up with TRBD2. CDR1 and CDR2 from the germline V gene are LGHNA and YSLEER. The CDR3 has 19 residues. J was trimmed by 1 base and V by 0 bases; bases with no gene match: 10. The CDR3 region is CASSQDRPTSGRTSYEQYF. The CDR3 bases are TGCGCCAGCAGCCAAGATCGCCCGACTAGCGGGAGAACATCCTACGAGCAGTACTTC.

The gene calls are TRBV15 and TRBJ2-3; D gene unclear. V lost 0 bases, J lost 5 bases, and 6 bases lay in between. From germline, CDR1 is LNHNV and CDR2 YYDKDF (reference sequence). The CDR3 contains 13 residues. This CDR3 is CATSREEVDTQYF. The CDR3 region has the DNA TGTGCCACCAGCAGAGAAGAGGTAGATACGCAGTATTTT.

The chain uses TRBV7-8 and TRBJ1-2; D is possibly TRBD1 (5 bases). The CDR3 runs to 18 residues. Deletions cut 0 bases from V and 2 bases from J, with 19 bases between. CDR1 is SGHVS and CDR2 is FQNEAQ in the germline V gene. The CDR3 here is CASSLAAVGGPSNYGYTF. CDR3 in DNA: TGTGCCAGCAGCTTAGCGGCCGTCGGGGGACCCTCAAACTATGGCTACACCTTC.

This chain connects TRBV12-5 to TRBJ2-1, with D possibly being TRBD1 (6 bases). The CDR3 is 16 residues long. Germline V CDR1 and CDR2: LGHNT, FRNRAP. V gave up 6 bases and J gave up 4 bases, with 19 bases separating them. In nucleotides, the CDR3 is TGTGCTAGTGGCCATCTTGGGACATCCAAATACAATGAGCAGTTCTTC. It yields the protein CASGHLGTSKYNEQFF.

Only a few counts were recorded for this clone. The gene calls are TRBV10-3 and TRBJ2-5, with unresolved D. Trimming stripped 6 bases from V and 5 bases from J, with 10 bases between. The CDR3 runs 12 residues. Germline loops: CDR1 ENHRY, CDR2 SYGVKD. The CDR3 spells CAISTEYETQYF. The CDR3 coding sequence is TGTGCCATCAGCACAGAGTACGAGACCCAGTACTTC.

The chain has TRBV10-2 and TRBJ2-2, with D possibly matching TRBD2 (6 bases). CDR3 length: 16 residues. V lost 4 bases and J lost 2, with 14 bases in between. The germline gives CDR1 WSHSY, CDR2 SAAADI. The CDR3 nucleotides read TGCGCCAGCAGTGGGTCCGGGACTTCTAACACCGGGGAGCTGTTTTTT. Protein sequence: CASSGSGTSNTGELFF.

The chain has TRBV5-6 and TRBJ2-1, with D possibly TRBD2 on 6 matching bases. The ends were cut back, 4 bases at V and 4 bases at J, with 24 bases in the middle. This CDR3 spans 18 amino acids. Germline assignment: CDR1 SGHDT and CDR2 YYEEEE. For the CDR3, the DNA is TGTGCCAGCAGCCCCTCGGGCGTACCGGGACTGGAATACAATGAGCAGTTCTTC. Translation: CASSPSGVPGLEYNEQFF.

The V call is TRBV6-1, the J call TRBJ2-7, with TRBD1 as a possible D gene (6 bases). The ends were cut back, 3 bases at V and 6 bases at J, with 21 bases in the middle. Germline V gene lookup returns CDR1 MNHNS and CDR2 SASEGT. CDR3 length: 16 amino acids. The CDR3 region is CASSEPCGRIRGEQYF. The CDR3 nucleotides are TGTGCCAGCAGTGAGCCCTGTGGGCGCATCAGGGGCGAGCAGTACTTC.

This rearrangement joins TRBV11-2 to TRBJ2-1; TRBD1 matches 10 bases. This CDR3 has 16 residues. J gave up 2 bases and V 5 bases, and 6 bases lay outside the gene matches. CDR1 SGHAT and CDR2 FQNNGV come from the germline V gene. The CDR3 DNA sequence: TGTGCCAGCAGCAGTAAGGGACAGGGGACCTACAATGAGCAGTTCTTC. Protein: CASSSKGQGTYNEQFF.